The 9 T cell receptor beta chains below come from one sample, sequenced in a study of T cells in Graves' hyperthyroidism and ophthalmopathy (dated by TCRdb to between 2018 and 2021). Libraries were constructed by multiplex PCR. The sequencer was an Illumina HiSeq 2000. The TCR beta CDR3 regions were amplified from the RNA transcripts. The first round of RT-PCR for the TCR CDR3 was performed with the HTBI primer set and the Qiagen OneStep RT-PCR kit. TCRdb's own reprocessing of the public reads used fastp at Q25 and MiXCR and kept productive beta chains. Each entry merges the rows of one CDR3 protein and shows their most common DNA and genes. The table for this sample lists over 300,000 distinct CDR3 sequences; approximately 15% of them were counted only once. The ten largest clones add up to approximately 10% of the sample. Sequencing was carried out using blood. These receptors originate from a woman aged 55 to 70 with Graves' hyperthyroidism.

This clonotype was recorded many times. This chain links TRBV12-3 or TRBV12-4 with TRBJ2-7, with TRBD2 as a possible D gene (6 bases). CDR3 length: 15 residues. The V end was cut by 5 bases, the J end by 0 bases, with 14 bases between. CDR3 DNA: TGTGCCAGCAGTCCTGGACGGGGGTACTCCTACGAGCAGTACTTC. This codes for CASSPGRGYSYEQYF.

This clonotype was seen repeatedly, ten times or more. This chain uses TRBV24-1 with TRBJ1-2; 7 bases match TRBD1. Unmatched junction bases numbered 7, after V lost 4 bases and J lost 3 bases. CDR3 length equals 15 residues. CDR1 is KGHDR and CDR2 is SFDVKD in the germline V gene. CDR3 protein: CATSDPYRGDYGYTF. For the CDR3, the DNA is TGTGCCACCAGTGACCCCTACAGGGGTGACTATGGCTACACCTTC.

The sample holds many counts of this clonotype. J is TRBJ1-2 and V is TRBV28; no firm D call. The V gene's germline CDR1 is MDHEN and CDR2 SYDVKM. V was cut by 7 bases and J by 8 bases, with 17 bases left in between. The CDR3 length is 13 residues. In DNA form, the CDR3 reads TGTGCCAGCACCCCCTCGGCAGTTAGCGGCTACACCTTC. Translated: CASTPSAVSGYTF.

This clonotype showed up just a few times. The chain combines TRBV27 with TRBJ2-2; the D is unclear. Per the germline V gene, CDR1 is MNHEY and CDR2 is SMNVEV (reference sequence). V dropped 5 bases and J dropped 7 bases, with 5 bases sitting between them. This CDR3 is 11 amino acids long. Here the CDR3 reads CASSAYGELFF. CDR3 bases: TGTGCCAGCAGTGCCTACGGGGAGCTGTTTTTT.

The genes are TRBV20-1 and TRBJ2-2, with TRBD1 matching 8 bases. The V and J ends lost 6 bases and 7 bases, in that order; junction bases with no gene match: 10. CDR3 length equals 14 residues. Per germline, CDR1 DFQATT and CDR2 SNEGSKA (reference sequence). This chain's CDR3 is CSAPDRGWGGELFF. CDR3 nucleotide sequence: TGCAGTGCCCCCGACAGGGGATGGGGCGGGGAGCTGTTTTTT.

The chain combines TRBV20-1 with TRBJ1-3; D gene unclear. The germline V gene has CDR1 DFQATT and CDR2 SNEGSKA (reference sequence). V lost 3 bases and J 0 bases, leaving 6 bases between the germline ends. The CDR3 is made up of 13 amino acids. The CDR3, as DNA: TGCAGTGCTAGGGTCCGCTCTGGAAACACCATATATTTT. Its protein product is CSARVRSGNTIYF.

This clonotype was seen at least ten times. The chain links TRBV2 to TRBJ2-3; D call uncertain. Germline CDR1 is SNHLY and CDR2 is FYNNEI. V was pared by 4 bases and J by 4 bases, with 18 bases between. The length of the CDR3 is 16 residues. This CDR3 reads CASSGYSTAEADTQYF. In DNA, the CDR3 is TGTGCCAGCAGTGGGTACAGTACAGCTGAGGCAGATACGCAGTATTTT.

In this sample, this clonotype turned up many times. The rearrangement links TRBV6-2 or TRBV6-3 to TRBJ1-1; D is uncertain. The V gene lost 0 bases and the J gene lost 11 bases, with 16 bases spanning the gap. The CDR3 covers 14 residues. Germline V gene sequence: CDR1 MNHEY, CDR2 SVGEGT. CDR3 sequence reads: CASSYSGSQVGAFF. The CDR3 DNA is TGTGCCAGCAGTTACTCCGGGAGTCAGGTGGGGGCTTTCTTT.

This clonotype was picked up many times. The chain carries TRBV28 and TRBJ1-5; 9 bases map to TRBD1. The CDR3 length is 16 residues. Germline CDR1 MDHEN, CDR2 SYDVKM. V lost 6 bases, J lost 3 bases, and 9 bases stayed unmatched. CDR3 bases: TGTGCCAGCAGCCCGGGACAGGGAAAGTTCAATCAGCCCCAGCATTTT. It specifies CASSPGQGKFNQPQHF.